The 13 T cell receptor beta chains given below trace back to one sample, sequenced in a study of Graves' ophthalmopathy and Graves' hyperthyroidism. RNA transcripts served as template for amplifying TCR beta CDR3 sequences. RT-PCR with HTBI primers came first, then second-round multiplex PCR. TCRdb itself ran the multiplex PCR reads through MiXCR, one entry per CDR3 protein. The sample has about 230,000 distinct CDR3 sequences, approximately 42% seen once. The specimen sequenced was peripheral blood. The receptors were gathered from an adult man with Graves' ophthalmopathy.

V and J are TRBV11-1 and TRBJ1-4; D gene ambiguous. V shed 6 bases and J shed 4 bases, with 15 bases lying between them. The CDR3 spans 15 residues. CDR1 SGHAT and CDR2 FQDESV come from the germline V gene (reference sequence). The CDR3 here is CASSGSSTLNEKLFF. The CDR3, as DNA: TGTGCCAGCAGTGGGTCCAGTACCCTTAATGAAAAACTGTTTTTT.

The chain employs TRBV7-8 and TRBJ1-2; 10 bases are shared with TRBD1. J was trimmed by 5 bases and V by 3 bases; bases with no gene match: 6. The CDR3 has 15 amino acids. Germline CDR1 and CDR2: SGHVS and FQNEAQ. CDR3 DNA: TGTGCCAGCAGCTTCGGACAGGGGGGGACGTATGGCTACACCTTC. This sequence encodes CASSFGQGGTYGYTF.

This clonotype came up many times. This chain links TRBV7-8 with TRBJ1-2; D is perhaps TRBD1 (5 bases). The CDR3 totals 14 residues. V lost 1 base, J lost 4 bases, and 10 bases lay in between. The germline V gene encodes CDR1 SGHVS and CDR2 FQNEAQ. Here the CDR3 reads CASSLGGSGYGYTF. The CDR3, as DNA: TGTGCCAGCAGCTTAGGGGGCAGCGGCTATGGCTACACCTTC.

As for this clonotype: A much larger clone differs from this one at a single base, so this may be a read error. The chain recombines TRBV25-1 with TRBJ1-1; maybe TRBD1 (5 bases). Germline CDR1 reads MGHDK; CDR2 reads SYGVNS. The CDR3 sequence is 12 residues long. This CDR3 is CASSGQPLEVFF. The CDR3, as DNA: TGTGCCAGCAGTGGACAGCCCCTGGAAGTTTTCTTT.

Only one count was recorded for this clonotype. V and J are TRBV12-5 and TRBJ2-5; no clear D. This CDR3 has 17 amino acids. Germline CDR1 LGHNT, CDR2 FRNRAP. V lost 3 bases and J lost 0, with 17 bases in between. CDR3 amino acids: CASGFSPSSRYQETQYF. The CDR3, as DNA: TGTGCTAGTGGTTTCAGCCCTTCTTCCAGGTACCAAGAGACCCAGTACTTC.

The genes are TRBV2 and TRBJ1-6; TRBD1 aligns across 8 bases. CDR1 SNHLY and CDR2 FYNNEI come from the germline V gene. J was trimmed by 9 bases and V by 6 bases; bases with no gene match: 13. CDR3 size: 16 residues. The CDR3 spells CASRGQGAAVGSPLHF. As DNA, the CDR3 is TGTGCCAGCAGAGGACAGGGTGCCGCGGTCGGTTCACCCCTCCACTTT.

J is TRBJ2-7 and V is TRBV7-3, with D possibly being TRBD1 (6 bases). The V end was cut by 5 bases, the J end by 6 bases, with 14 bases between. The germline V gene has CDR1 SGHTA and CDR2 FQGTGA. CDR3 length equals 13 residues. The CDR3: CASSDDRLSEQYF. CDR3 coding DNA: TGTGCCAGCAGCGACGACAGGTTGAGCGAGCAGTACTTC.

The rearrangement uses TRBV5-1 and TRBJ1-2; TRBD1 matches 8 bases. Germline lookup yields CDR1 SGHRS and CDR2 YFSETQ. The V and J ends lost 3 bases and 4 bases, in that order; junction bases with no gene match: 2. The CDR3 spans 13 residues. DNA of the CDR3: TGCGCCAGCAGCTGGGACAGGACCTATGGCTACACCTTC. It codes for CASSWDRTYGYTF.

The V call is TRBV6-5, the J call TRBJ1-1, with D tentatively TRBD1 (5 bases). This CDR3 is built from 12 residues. Germline V gene lookup returns CDR1 MNHEY and CDR2 SVGAGI. V shed 6 bases and J shed 9 bases, with 14 bases lying between them. The CDR3 DNA reads TGTGCCAGCAGAACGACAGAACAAAAAGCTTTCTTT. It translates to CASRTTEQKAFF.

This clonotype was observed many times. The J gene is TRBJ2-2, the V gene TRBV5-1; no firm D call. The CDR3 runs to 14 residues. V was shortened by 1 base and J by 1 base, with 5 bases between the two germline ends. The germline V gene encodes CDR1 SGHRS and CDR2 YFSETQ. The CDR3 DNA reads TGCGCCAGCAGCTTGACCATGAACACCGGGGAGCTGTTTTTT. Translated, it gives CASSLTMNTGELFF.

V usage is TRBV9 and J usage is TRBJ1-2; D is possibly TRBD1 (5 bases). CDR1 SGDLS and CDR2 YYNGEE come from the germline V gene. The CDR3 has 13 amino acids. V was trimmed by 4 bases and J by 11 bases, leaving 18 bases between them. CDR3 DNA sequence: TGTGCCAGCAGCCGAGGGGCCTGGGCAGGGTACACCTTC. Residues: CASSRGAWAGYTF.

This rearrangement joins TRBV12-3 or TRBV12-4 to TRBJ2-2; no firm D call. Trimming removed 6 bases from V and 0 bases from J, with 5 bases in between. The CDR3 contains 13 residues. The CDR3 protein is CASRYTNTGELFF. In nucleotides, the CDR3 is TGTGCCAGCAGGTACACGAACACCGGGGAGCTGTTTTTT.

The chain has TRBV7-9 and TRBJ2-3; weak D call: TRBD2 (7 bases). The V gene's germline CDR1 is SEHNR and CDR2 FQNEAQ (reference sequence). Between the trimmed V and J ends, which lost 2 bases and 0 bases, there was a span of 12 bases. The CDR3 totals 16 residues. The CDR3 region is CASSLMGGGSTDTQYF. CDR3 nucleotide sequence: TGTGCCAGCAGCTTAATGGGCGGGGGCAGCACAGATACGCAGTATTTT.